These T cell receptor beta chains were read from a single sample in a study of blood T cell repertoires in COVID-19. TCRdb's copy holds only in-frame clones and misses some; the assay was immunoSEQ multiplex PCR. The profile covers over 200,000 clones, with 75% to 90% appearing a single time and about 1.9% taken by the ten largest. Material: PBMCs or T cells enriched from blood (not recorded which). The receptors shown here come from a woman in her forties or fifties who had recovered from COVID-19. Both conserved end residues are part of each CDR3. The order of the fields is clone size, J gene, CDR3 length, D gene, V gene, CDR3 protein, CDR3 DNA. The D gene is left open where the match is weak. Size is stated for part of the rows, as once, few or many counts, or as a class when the clone is expanded.

NA | TRBJ2-7 | 14 | NA | TRBV11-2 | CASSLVSPSYEQYF | TGTGCCAGCAGCTTAGTTAGCCCCTCCTACGAGCAGTACTTC
NA | TRBJ2-7 | 15 | NA | TRBV7-9 | CASSLAGGFIYEQYF | TGTGCCAGCAGCTTAGCGGGGGGATTTATATACGAGCAGTACTTC
NA | TRBJ2-7 | 16 | NA | TRBV4-1 | CASSQEARAGFSEQYF | TGCGCCAGCAGCCAAGAGGCAAGGGCAGGGTTCTCCGAGCAGTACTTC
once | TRBJ1-2 | 15 | NA | TRBV5-1 | CASSRRPQGLYGYTF | TGCGCCAGCAGCCGGCGACCCCAGGGACTTTATGGCTACACCTTC
NA | TRBJ2-3 | 18 | TRBD1 | TRBV5-1 | CASSGGTGGSASTDTQYF | TGCGCCAGCAGCGGCGGGACAGGGGGGTCAGCTAGCACAGATACGCAGTATTTT
NA | TRBJ2-7 | 15 | NA | TRBV14 | CASSLGGGISYEQYF | TGTGCCAGCAGCCTAGGGGGAGGGATTTCCTACGAGCAGTACTTC
NA | TRBJ2-7 | 13 | NA | TRBV27 | CVSSSGLSYEQYF | TGTGTCAGCAGTTCAGGACTTTCCTACGAGCAGTACTTC
NA | TRBJ1-1 | 14 | NA | TRBV27 | CASSPLTVNTEAFF | TGTGCCAGCAGTCCATTGACAGTGAACACTGAAGCTTTCTTT
NA | TRBJ2-3 | 16 | NA | TRBV5-1 | CASSLAQGTGTDTQYF | TGCGCCAGCAGCTTGGCCCAGGGGACGGGGACAGATACGCAGTATTTT
once | TRBJ1-1 | 13 | NA | TRBV7-2 | CASSLSMDTEAFF | TGTGCCAGCAGCCTTAGCATGGACACTGAAGCTTTCTTT
NA | TRBJ1-1 | 15 | NA | TRBV27 | CASSSESQGNTEAFF | TGTGCCAGCAGTTCAGAGTCACAGGGTAACACTGAAGCTTTCTTT
NA | TRBJ2-3 | 14 | NA | TRBV9 | CASSVSRRTDTQYF | TGTGCCAGCAGCGTAAGCCGGAGGACAGATACGCAGTATTTT
NA | TRBJ2-1 | 16 | TRBD1 | TRBV9 | CASSVDSQGALNEQFF | TGTGCCAGCAGCGTAGATAGCCAGGGGGCGCTGAATGAGCAGTTCTTC
NA | TRBJ2-2 | 12 | NA | TRBV25-1 | CASRQGSGELFF | TGTGCCAGCAGACAGGGCTCCGGGGAGCTGTTTTTT
NA | TRBJ2-5 | 12 | NA | TRBV28 | CASSSVQETQYF | TGTGCCAGCAGTTCGGTACAAGAGACCCAGTACTTC
NA | TRBJ2-1 | 16 | TRBD2 | TRBV25-1 | CASSPPGLAGINEQFF | TGTGCCAGCAGTCCCCCGGGACTAGCGGGAATCAATGAGCAGTTCTTC
NA | TRBJ2-7 | 14 | NA | TRBV5-1 | CASSLESPSYEQYF | TGCGCCAGCAGCTTGGAGAGTCCCTCCTACGAGCAGTACTTC
NA | TRBJ1-1 | 12 | NA | TRBV18 | CASSPTETEAFF | TGTGCCAGCTCACCAACCGAGACTGAAGCTTTCTTT
NA | TRBJ2-1 | 14 | TRBD2 | TRBV20-1 | CSASVAGGRNEQFF | TGCAGTGCTAGTGTAGCGGGAGGGCGTAATGAGCAGTTCTTC
NA | TRBJ2-3 | 11 | NA | TRBV12-3/TRBV12-4 | CASSLDSTQYF | TGTGCCAGCAGTTTAGATAGTACGCAGTATTTT
NA | TRBJ1-6 | 15 | NA | TRBV7-9 | CASSSTMQGDSPLHF | TGTGCCAGCAGCTCTACGATGCAGGGTGACTCACCCCTCCACTTT
NA | TRBJ2-7 | 14 | NA | TRBV6-5 | CASSYSGTSYEQYF | TGTGCCAGCAGTTACTCGGGGACATCCTACGAGCAGTACTTC
NA | TRBJ2-2 | 18 | TRBD2 | TRBV28 | CASSPARHTSANTGELFF | TGTGCCAGCAGTCCCGCACGACACACTAGCGCGAACACCGGGGAGCTGTTTTTT
NA | TRBJ2-2 | 16 | NA | TRBV18 | CASSPSQGSITGELFF | TGTGCCAGCTCCCCTTCGCAGGGATCAATCACCGGGGAGCTGTTTTTT
NA | TRBJ2-7 | 11 | NA | TRBV28 | CASSLSLEQYF | TGTGCCAGCAGTTTAAGCCTCGAGCAGTACTTC
NA | TRBJ2-2 | 15 | TRBD1 | TRBV18 | CASSPRQGAGGELFF | TGTGCCAGCTCACCAAGACAGGGGGCTGGCGGGGAGCTGTTTTTT
NA | TRBJ1-2 | 15 | NA | TRBV19 | CASSITANLGYGYTF | TGTGCCAGTAGTATTACAGCTAACCTTGGCTATGGCTACACCTTC